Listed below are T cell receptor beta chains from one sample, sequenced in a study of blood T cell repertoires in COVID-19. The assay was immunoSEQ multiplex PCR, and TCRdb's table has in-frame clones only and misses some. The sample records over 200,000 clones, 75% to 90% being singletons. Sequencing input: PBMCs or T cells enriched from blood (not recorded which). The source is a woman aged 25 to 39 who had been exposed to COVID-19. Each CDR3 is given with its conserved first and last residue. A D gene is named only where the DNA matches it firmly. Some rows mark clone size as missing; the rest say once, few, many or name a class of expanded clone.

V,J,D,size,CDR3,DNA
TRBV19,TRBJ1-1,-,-,CASTKDTTNTEAFF,TGTGCCAGTACCAAGGACACGACGAACACTGAAGCTTTCTTT
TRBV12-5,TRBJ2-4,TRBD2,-,CASGRSGRAPIQYF,TGTGCTAGTGGCCGAAGCGGGAGGGCCCCCATTCAGTACTTC
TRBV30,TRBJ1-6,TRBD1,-,CAWSKTGVNSPLHF,TGTGCCTGGAGTAAGACAGGGGTAAATTCACCCCTCCACTTT
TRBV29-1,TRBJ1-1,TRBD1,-,CSVTRQGRNTEAFF,TGCAGCGTTACCCGACAGGGACGGAACACTGAAGCTTTCTTT
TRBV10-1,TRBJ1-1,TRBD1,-,CASRETGGTEAFF,TGCGCCAGCAGGGAGACAGGGGGCACTGAAGCTTTCTTT
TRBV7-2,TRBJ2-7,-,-,CASSLGSGVVNEQYF,TGTGCCAGCAGCTTAGGGTCAGGGGTCGTGAATGAGCAGTACTTC
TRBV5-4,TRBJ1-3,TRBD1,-,CASHPGQGARGNTIYF,TGTGCCAGCCACCCGGGACAGGGGGCGCGTGGAAACACCATATATTTT
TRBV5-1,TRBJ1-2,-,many,CASSLGGGTSGYTF,TGCGCCAGCAGCTTGGGAGGCGGGACCAGCGGCTACACCTTC
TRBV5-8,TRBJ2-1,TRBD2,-,CASSLLTMLAGGDEQFF,TGTGCCAGCAGCTTGTTAACTATGCTAGCGGGAGGGGATGAGCAGTTCTTC
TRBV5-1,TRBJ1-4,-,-,CASRIQGTTNEKLFF,TGCGCCAGCAGAATACAGGGAACAACTAATGAAAAACTGTTTTTT
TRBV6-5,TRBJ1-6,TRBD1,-,CASSWDRGGSPLHF,TGTGCCAGCAGTTGGGACAGGGGAGGGTCACCCCTCCACTTT
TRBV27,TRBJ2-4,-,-,CASSSGLWTVLAKNIQYF,TGTGCCAGCAGTTCCGGTCTTTGGACAGTTTTAGCCAAAAACATTCAGTACTTC
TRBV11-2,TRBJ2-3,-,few,CASSLGGQGTDTQYF,TGTGCCAGCAGCTTGGGGGGGCAGGGCACAGATACGCAGTATTTT
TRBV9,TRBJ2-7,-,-,CASSVGGAPGLGEQYF,TGTGCCAGCAGCGTAGGCGGGGCCCCCGGGTTGGGGGAGCAGTACTTC
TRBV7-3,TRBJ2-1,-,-,CASSFSIASEQFF,TGTGCCAGCAGCTTCTCCATAGCCAGTGAGCAGTTCTTC
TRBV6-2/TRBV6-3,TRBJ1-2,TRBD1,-,CASSNQGGAYGYTF,TGTGCCAGCAGCAACCAGGGGGGAGCCTATGGCTACACCTTC
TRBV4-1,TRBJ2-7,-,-,CASSQDSGAGDEQYF,TGCGCCAGCAGCCAAGACAGCGGAGCGGGCGACGAGCAGTACTTC
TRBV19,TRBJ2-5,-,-,CASSIVGIRRETQYF,TGTGCCAGTAGTATCGTGGGCATCCGCCGGGAGACCCAGTACTTC
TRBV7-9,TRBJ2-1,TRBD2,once,CASSTQVWGGRAYNEQFF,TGTGCCAGCAGCACCCAGGTCTGGGGCGGGAGGGCCTACAATGAGCAGTTCTTC
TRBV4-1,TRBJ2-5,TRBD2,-,CASSPAGGGETQYF,TGCGCCAGCAGCCCTGCGGGAGGGGGAGAGACCCAGTACTTC
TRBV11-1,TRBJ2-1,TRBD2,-,CASSLRTSGHNEQFF,TGTGCCAGCAGCTTAAGGACTAGCGGGCACAATGAGCAGTTCTTC
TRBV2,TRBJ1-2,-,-,CASSEGAGWGYTF,TGTGCCAGCAGTGAAGGGGCAGGGTGGGGCTACACCTTC
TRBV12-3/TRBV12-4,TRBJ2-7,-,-,CASSYDSSYEQYF,TGTGCCAGCAGTTATGACTCGTCCTACGAGCAGTACTTC
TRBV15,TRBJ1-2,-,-,CATSRDLQGAYGYTF,TGTGCCACCAGCAGAGATCTCCAGGGCGCCTATGGCTACACCTTC
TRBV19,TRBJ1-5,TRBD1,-,CASRNRGSNQPQHF,TGTGCCAGTAGGAACAGGGGTAGCAATCAGCCCCAGCATTTT
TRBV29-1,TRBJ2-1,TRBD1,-,CSVDYVTGIYNEQFF,TGCAGCGTTGATTATGTGACAGGGATCTACAATGAGCAGTTCTTC